One TCR beta chain is described in this entry. Its antigen is still unknown. This sample is part of a study of T cell responses to AZD1222 COVID-19 vaccine. The protocol was immunoSEQ multiplex PCR, while the TCRdb copy is restricted to in-frame clones and leaves out a portion. This sample yields roughly 80,000 clones, of which 88% are seen a single time; roughly 4.5% belongs to the top ten. Findings and caveats of the study: Baseline serology detected seropositivity in only 5 or 6 AZD1222 recipients. Reports say nearly half of spike-specific TCRs go after unmutated variant regions. At 160-218 and 743-854, vaccine-associated CD4 TCRs were dominant, and they spanned spike.

The CDR3 runs to 16 residues. The germline V gene encodes CDR1 SGHTA and CDR2 FQGTGA. The V and J ends lost 5 bases and 0 bases respectively, with 16 bases between them. The chain employs TRBV7-3 and TRBJ1-2; a weak D match, TRBD1 (5 bases). The sequences come from peripheral blood, collected on day 0 of MenACWY control vaccination. The sequence was obtained from an adult in good health. CDR3 amino acids: CASSQTGPRANYGYTF. CDR3 DNA sequence: TGTGCCAGCAGCCAAACAGGACCGAGGGCTAACTATGGCTACACCTTC.